In its sample, the clone carrying this T cell receptor beta chain was seen many times. From germline, CDR1 is SGHRS and CDR2 YFSETQ. Trimming took 0 bases from V and 0 from J, leaving 12 bases between them. The CDR3 sequence is 16 residues long. This specimen comes from a study of patients and donors after allogeneic stem cell transplantation. TCRdb passed the RT-PCR reads through MiXCR, listing each CDR3 protein once. The sample gives fewer than 75,000 distinct CDR3 sequences, around 27% of which show up once; 26% is in the top ten. This TCR came from a human donor who was either an allogeneic HSCT recipient or a stem cell or donor lymphocyte infusion donor (not recorded which). It is not recorded whose cells these are; they may come from a transplant donor. The sequenced material came from blood, either unsorted or a sorted T cell fraction (not recorded which). The chain combines TRBV5-1 with TRBJ1-2; D is undetermined. The CDR3 region is CASSLAGRNSNYGYTF. For the CDR3, the DNA is TGCGCCAGCAGCTTGGCCGGCAGGAATTCTAACTATGGCTACACCTTC.